Described below is a single T cell receptor beta chain sequence and its context. Its antigen is unknown. Deep-level assay runs were performed. Method: immunoSEQ multiplex PCR; TCRdb's copy keeps in-frame clones and lacks some. The profile shows 2,500,000 or so clones, around 93% of them singletons. The record originates from a study of shared clonotypes between healthy human individuals. Study results and caveats: Clonotypes which were not shared had lower generation probabilities than clonotypes that all four donors shared.

Sequenced input: naive CD4+ T cells from PBMCs. Subset in this sample: CD45RA+ positively selected. This receptor was taken from a man between 18 and 35 years old in good health. Some clones in this sample may be carry-over from other donors' samples.

In nucleotides, the CDR3 is TGTGCTAGTGGTTTGGTAGGTAGGGGGTGGAGCACAGATACGCAGTATTTT. Translation gives CASGLVGRGWSTDTQYF. The V gene is TRBV12-5, the J gene TRBJ2-3; D perhaps matches TRBD1 (6 bases). This CDR3 spans 17 amino acids. CDR1 LGHNT and CDR2 FRNRAP come from the germline V gene. V shed 0 bases and J shed 0 bases, with 13 bases lying between them. The variable domain in full, completed from reference TRBV12-5 and TRBJ2-3, reads DARVTQTPRHKVTEMGQEVTMRCQPILGHNTVFWYRQTMMQGLELLAYFRNRAPLDDSGMPKDRFSAEMPDATLATLKIQPSEPRDSAVYFCASGLVGRGWSTDTQYFGPGTRLTVL.